A single sample gave rise to the 5 T cell receptor beta chains below, sequenced in a study of human T cells and chemical hapten exposure. TCRdb re-called the RACE reads through MiXCR, storing one row per CDR3 protein. The table includes 300,000 to 450,000 distinct CDR3 sequences, 4.5% to 5.5% detected once. Time point described: pre-sensitization, week 0. Stated treatment: therapeutic diphenylcyclopropenone sensitization with weekly scalp DPC. Material: whole blood, obtained in connection with sensitization to the hapten diphenylcyclopropenone (DPC). The receptors stem from a woman aged 45-59 years with alopecia areata. Some clones in this sample may be carry-over from other donors' samples.

This clonotype was observed at least ten times. The chain employs TRBV7-8 and TRBJ1-5, with unresolved D. The CDR3 loop spans 13 amino acids. Trimming took off 0 bases at V and 4 bases at J, with 4 bases between the two ends. Germline-derived CDR1 and CDR2 are SGHVS and FQNEAQ. DNA for the CDR3: TGTGCCAGCAGCTTAGCAGTTAATCAGCCCCAGCATTTT. This sequence encodes CASSLAVNQPQHF.

This clonotype was counted ten times or more. V and J are TRBV6-5 and TRBJ2-3; possibly TRBD1 or TRBD2 for D (5 bases each). Germline loops: CDR1 MNHEY, CDR2 SVGAGI. V was pared by 5 bases and J by 1 base, with 19 bases between. The CDR3 is 17 amino acids. The DNA for the CDR3 is TGTGCCAGCAGTCCCCTGAGGGGCGGCTCCCGCACAGATACGCAGTATTTT. Its protein is CASSPLRGGSRTDTQYF.

This clonotype was observed at least ten times. The rearrangement uses TRBV2 and TRBJ1-2; the D is unclear. Between the trimmed V and J ends, which lost 3 bases and 6 bases, there was a span of 11 bases. The CDR3 runs 13 residues. CDR1 is SNHLY, CDR2 FYNNEI, per germline. CDR3 sequence reads: CASSEALWDGYTF. The CDR3 DNA is TGTGCCAGCAGTGAGGCCCTATGGGATGGCTACACCTTC.

This clonotype was found many times. V gene TRBV4-2 combines with J gene TRBJ1-6; D perhaps matches TRBD1 (6 bases). The germline V gene has CDR1 LGHNA and CDR2 YNFKEQ. Trimming removed 0 bases at V and 9 bases at J, with 15 bases between. This CDR3 is built from 16 residues. CDR3 amino acids: CASSQDPDRGISPLHF. CDR3 sequence (DNA): TGTGCCAGCAGCCAAGATCCGGACAGAGGCATTTCACCCCTCCACTTT.

The sample holds a few counts of this clonotype. V gene TRBV7-2 combines with J gene TRBJ1-3, with D possibly matching TRBD1 (6 bases). V lost 7 bases and J lost 5, with 15 bases in between. Germline CDR1 and CDR2: SGHTA and FQGNSA. The length of the CDR3 is 14 residues. The chain's CDR3 is CASNRGGQRNTIYF. As DNA, the CDR3 is TGTGCCAGCAATCGAGGGGGGCAGCGAAACACCATATATTTT.